The clone carrying this T cell receptor beta chain has just one count. This entry comes from a study of blood T cell repertoires in COVID-19. Study background: The United States, Italy and Spain supplied acute and convalescent COVID-19 samples. Sample material is recorded as cDNA or gDNA derived from T cells, B-cell-depleted T cells, or PBMCs.

Original methodology: Reference gene primer amplification gave nucleated cell count estimates. Sequencing used immunoSEQ multiplex PCR; TCRdb keeps in-frame clones, though not all of them. The DNA gave D and trimming, while V, J and clone size come from that table. In the table there are 40,000 or so clones, more than 60% of which are singletons. The clonotype originates from a woman aged 65 to 85 with acute or convalescent COVID-19. Sequencing was performed on peripheral blood.

The DNA of the CDR3 is TGTGCCAGCAGCATTTCAGTGGATCAGCCCCAGCATTTT. Its translation: CASSISVDQPQHF. V is TRBV5-4 and J is TRBJ1-5; D remains ambiguous. V lost 4 bases to trimming and J lost 5 bases, with 10 bases between them. In germline, CDR1 is SGHNT, CDR2 YYREEE (reference sequence). CDR3 length equals 13 residues. The full variable domain, rest sourced from reference TRBV5-4 and TRBJ1-5, is ETGVTQSPTHLIKTRGQQVTLRCSSQSGHNTVSWYQQALGQGPQFIFQYYREEENGRGNFPPRFSGLQFPNYSSELNVNALELDDSALYLCASSISVDQPQHFGDGTRLSIL.